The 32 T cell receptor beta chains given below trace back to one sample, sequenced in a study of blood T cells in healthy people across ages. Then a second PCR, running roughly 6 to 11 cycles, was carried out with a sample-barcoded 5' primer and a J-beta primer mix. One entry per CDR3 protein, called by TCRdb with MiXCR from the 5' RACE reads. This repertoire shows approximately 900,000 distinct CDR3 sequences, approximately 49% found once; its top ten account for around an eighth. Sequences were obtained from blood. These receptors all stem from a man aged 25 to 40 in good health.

The CDR3 spells CASSQEGGPIGYTF. DNA of the CDR3: TGTGCCAGCAGCCAAGAGGGGGGGCCAATTGGCTACACCTTC. The V gene is TRBV3-1, the J gene TRBJ1-2; tentative D call: TRBD1 (6 bases). There are 14 residues in the CDR3. V was trimmed by 0 bases and J by 7 bases, leaving 12 bases between them. CDR1 and CDR2 (germline): LGHDT, YNNKEL (reference sequence).

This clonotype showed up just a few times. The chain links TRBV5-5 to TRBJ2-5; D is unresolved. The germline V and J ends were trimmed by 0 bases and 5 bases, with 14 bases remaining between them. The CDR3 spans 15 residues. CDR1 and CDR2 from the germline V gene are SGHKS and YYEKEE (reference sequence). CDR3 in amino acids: CASSLGNQAYETQYF. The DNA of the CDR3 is TGTGCCAGCAGCTTGGGGAACCAGGCTTACGAGACCCAGTACTTC.

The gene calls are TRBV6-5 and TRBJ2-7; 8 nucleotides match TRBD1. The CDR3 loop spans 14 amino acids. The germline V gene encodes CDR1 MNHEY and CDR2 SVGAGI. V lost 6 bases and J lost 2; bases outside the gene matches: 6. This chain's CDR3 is CASRPGQATYEQYF. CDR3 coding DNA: TGTGCCAGCAGGCCGGGACAGGCGACCTACGAGCAGTACTTC.

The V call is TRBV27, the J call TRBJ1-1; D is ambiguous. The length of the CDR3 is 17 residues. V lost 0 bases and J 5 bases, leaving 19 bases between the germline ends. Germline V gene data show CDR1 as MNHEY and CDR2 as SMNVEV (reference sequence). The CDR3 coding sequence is TGTGCCAGCAGTTTATCTCCCTGGGCCGCCGCGGGGACTGAAGCTTTCTTT. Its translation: CASSLSPWAAAGTEAFF.

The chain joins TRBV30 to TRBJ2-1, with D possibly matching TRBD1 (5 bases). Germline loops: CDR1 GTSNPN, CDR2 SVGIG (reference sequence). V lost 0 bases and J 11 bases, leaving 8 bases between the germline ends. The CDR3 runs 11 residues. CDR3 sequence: CAWSVRGQQFF. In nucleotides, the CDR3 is TGTGCCTGGAGTGTAAGGGGTCAGCAGTTCTTC.

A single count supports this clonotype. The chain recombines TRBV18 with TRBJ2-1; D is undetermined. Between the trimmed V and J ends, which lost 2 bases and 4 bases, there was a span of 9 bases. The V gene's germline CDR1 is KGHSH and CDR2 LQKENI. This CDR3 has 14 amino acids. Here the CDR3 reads CASSPFEQYNEQFF. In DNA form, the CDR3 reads TGTGCCAGCTCACCATTTGAACAGTACAATGAGCAGTTCTTC. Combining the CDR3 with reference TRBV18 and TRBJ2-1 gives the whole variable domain NAGVMQNPRHLVRRRGQEARLRCSPMKGHSHVYWYRQLPEEGLKFMVYLQKENIIDESGMPKERFSAEFPKEGPSILRIQQVVRGDSAAYFCASSPFEQYNEQFFGPGTRLTVL.

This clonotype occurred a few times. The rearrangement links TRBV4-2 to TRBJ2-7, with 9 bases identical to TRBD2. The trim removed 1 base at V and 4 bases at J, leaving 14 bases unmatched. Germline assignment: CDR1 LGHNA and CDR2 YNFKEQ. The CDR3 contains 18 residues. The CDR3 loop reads CASSQVLLGGGASYEQYF. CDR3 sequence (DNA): TGTGCCAGCAGCCAAGTCCTCCTTGGCGGGGGGGCATCTTACGAGCAGTACTTC.

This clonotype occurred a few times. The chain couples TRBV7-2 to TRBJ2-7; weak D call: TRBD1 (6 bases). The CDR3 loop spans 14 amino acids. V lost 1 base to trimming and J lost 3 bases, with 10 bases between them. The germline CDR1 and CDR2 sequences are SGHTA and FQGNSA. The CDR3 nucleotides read TGTGCCAGCAGCTTAGAAGGGGGACACTACGAGCAGTACTTC. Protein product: CASSLEGGHYEQYF.

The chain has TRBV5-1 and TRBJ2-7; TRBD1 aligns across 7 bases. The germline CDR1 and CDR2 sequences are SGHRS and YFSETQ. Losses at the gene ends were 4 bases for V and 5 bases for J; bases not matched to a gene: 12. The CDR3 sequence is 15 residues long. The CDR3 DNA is TGCGCCAGCAGCCTACCCCGGGACAGAGTCAACGAGCAGTACTTC. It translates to CASSLPRDRVNEQYF.

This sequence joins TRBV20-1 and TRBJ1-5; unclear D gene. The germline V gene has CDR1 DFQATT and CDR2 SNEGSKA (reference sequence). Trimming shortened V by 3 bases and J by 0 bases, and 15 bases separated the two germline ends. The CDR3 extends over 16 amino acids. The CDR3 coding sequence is TGCAGTGCTAGTAGGTCAGCCTCTAATAGCAATCAGCCCCAGCATTTT. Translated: CSASRSASNSNQPQHF.

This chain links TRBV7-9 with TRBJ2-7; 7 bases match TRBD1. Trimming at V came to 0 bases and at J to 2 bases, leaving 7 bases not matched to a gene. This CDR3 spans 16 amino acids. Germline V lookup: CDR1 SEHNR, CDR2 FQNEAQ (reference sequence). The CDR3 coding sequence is TGTGCCAGCAGCTTAGCCACAGGGGCTGGGACCTACGAGCAGTACTTC. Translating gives CASSLATGAGTYEQYF. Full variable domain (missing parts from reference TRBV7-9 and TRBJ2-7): DTGVSQNPRHKITKRGQNVTFRCDPISEHNRLYWYRQTLGQGPEFLTYFQNEAQLEKSRLLSDRFSAERPKGSFSTLEIQRTEQGDSAMYLCASSLATGAGTYEQYFGPGTRLTVT.

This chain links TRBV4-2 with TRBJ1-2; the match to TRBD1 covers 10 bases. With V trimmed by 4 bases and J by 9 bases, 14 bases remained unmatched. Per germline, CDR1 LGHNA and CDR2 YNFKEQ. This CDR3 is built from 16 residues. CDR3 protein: CASSPGTGVGIGCYTF. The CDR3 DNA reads TGTGCCAGCAGCCCTGGGACAGGGGTCGGAATTGGTTGCTACACCTTC.

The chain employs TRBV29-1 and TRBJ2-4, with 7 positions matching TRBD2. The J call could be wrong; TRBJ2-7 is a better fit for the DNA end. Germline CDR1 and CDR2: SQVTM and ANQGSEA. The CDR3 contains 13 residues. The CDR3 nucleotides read TGCAGCGCGGGGGAGGGGTTCGGCTACGAGCAGTACTTC. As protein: CSAGEGFGYEQYF.

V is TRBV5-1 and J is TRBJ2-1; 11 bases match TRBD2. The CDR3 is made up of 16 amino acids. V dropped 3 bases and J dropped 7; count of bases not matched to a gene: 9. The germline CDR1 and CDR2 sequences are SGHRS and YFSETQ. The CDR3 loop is CASSYLAGGQVNEQFF. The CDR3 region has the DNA TGCGCCAGCAGCTACTTAGCGGGGGGGCAGGTAAATGAGCAGTTCTTC. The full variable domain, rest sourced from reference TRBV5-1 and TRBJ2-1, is KAGVTQTPRYLIKTRGQQVTLSCSPISGHRSVSWYQQTPGQGLQFLFEYFSETQRNKGNFPGRFSGRQFSNSRSEMNVSTLELGDSALYLCASSYLAGGQVNEQFFGPGTRLTVL.

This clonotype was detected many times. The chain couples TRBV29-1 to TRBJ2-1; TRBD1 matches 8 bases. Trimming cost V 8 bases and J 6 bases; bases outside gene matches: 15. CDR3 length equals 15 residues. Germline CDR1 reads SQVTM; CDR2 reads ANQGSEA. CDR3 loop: CSLLLSTGVRNEQFF. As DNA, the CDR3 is TGCAGCTTATTGCTATCGACAGGGGTTCGCAATGAGCAGTTCTTC.

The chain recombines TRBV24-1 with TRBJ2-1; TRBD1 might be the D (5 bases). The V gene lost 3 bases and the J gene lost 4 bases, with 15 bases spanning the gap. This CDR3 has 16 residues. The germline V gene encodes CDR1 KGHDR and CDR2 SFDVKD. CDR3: CATSDDGQAIYNEQFF. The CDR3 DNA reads TGTGCCACCAGTGATGACGGACAAGCTATATACAATGAGCAGTTCTTC.

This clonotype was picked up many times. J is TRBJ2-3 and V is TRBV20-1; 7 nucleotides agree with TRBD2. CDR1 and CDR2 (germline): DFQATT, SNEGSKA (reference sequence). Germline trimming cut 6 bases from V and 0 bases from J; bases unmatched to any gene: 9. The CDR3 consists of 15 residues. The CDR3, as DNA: TGCAGTGCCCGGGGCGCGGGGGTGAGCACAGATACGCAGTATTTT. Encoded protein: CSARGAGVSTDTQYF.

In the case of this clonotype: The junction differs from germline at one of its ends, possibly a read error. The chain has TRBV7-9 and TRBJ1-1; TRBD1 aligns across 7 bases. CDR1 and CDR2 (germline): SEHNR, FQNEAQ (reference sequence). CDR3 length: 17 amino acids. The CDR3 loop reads CASSTSTGAGRNTEVFF. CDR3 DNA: TGTGCCAGCAGCACTTCTACAGGGGCGGGACGGAACACTGAAGTTTTCTTT.

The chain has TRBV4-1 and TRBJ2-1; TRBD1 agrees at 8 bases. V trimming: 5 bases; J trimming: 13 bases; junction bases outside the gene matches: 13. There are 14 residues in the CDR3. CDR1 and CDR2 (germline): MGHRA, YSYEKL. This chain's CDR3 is CASSYQGAGETQFF. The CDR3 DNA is TGCGCCAGCAGCTATCAGGGGGCTGGAGAGACCCAGTTCTTC.

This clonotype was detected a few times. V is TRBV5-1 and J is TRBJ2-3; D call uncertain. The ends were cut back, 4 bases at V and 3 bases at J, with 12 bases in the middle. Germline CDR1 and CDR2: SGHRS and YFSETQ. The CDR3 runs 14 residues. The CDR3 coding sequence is TGCGCCAGCAGCGCACTGGAGTCAACAGATACGCAGTATTTT. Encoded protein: CASSALESTDTQYF. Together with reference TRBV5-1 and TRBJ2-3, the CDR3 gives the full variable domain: KAGVTQTPRYLIKTRGQQVTLSCSPISGHRSVSWYQQTPGQGLQFLFEYFSETQRNKGNFPGRFSGRQFSNSRSEMNVSTLELGDSALYLCASSALESTDTQYFGPGTRLTVL.

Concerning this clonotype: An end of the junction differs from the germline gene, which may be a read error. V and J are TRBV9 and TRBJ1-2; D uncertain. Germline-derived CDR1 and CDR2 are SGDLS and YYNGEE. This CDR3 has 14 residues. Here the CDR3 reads CASSVDAGNYDYTF. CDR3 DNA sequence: TGTGCCAGCAGCGTAGACGCCGGTAACTATGACTACACCTTC.

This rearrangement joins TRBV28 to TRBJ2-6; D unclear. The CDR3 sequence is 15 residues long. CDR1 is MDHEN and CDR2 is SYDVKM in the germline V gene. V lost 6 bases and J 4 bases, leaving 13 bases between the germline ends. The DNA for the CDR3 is TGTGCCAGCAGCCGCTTATCCGGGGGGGCCAACGTCCTGACTTTC. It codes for CASSRLSGGANVLTF.

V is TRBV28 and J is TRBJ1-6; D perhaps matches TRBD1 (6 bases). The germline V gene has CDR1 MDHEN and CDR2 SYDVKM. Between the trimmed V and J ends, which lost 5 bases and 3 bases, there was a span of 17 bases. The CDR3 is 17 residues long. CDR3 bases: TGTGCCAGCAGTAATGGGGGCGGGGGGGGCTATAATTCACCCCTCCACTTT. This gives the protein CASSNGGGGGYNSPLHF.

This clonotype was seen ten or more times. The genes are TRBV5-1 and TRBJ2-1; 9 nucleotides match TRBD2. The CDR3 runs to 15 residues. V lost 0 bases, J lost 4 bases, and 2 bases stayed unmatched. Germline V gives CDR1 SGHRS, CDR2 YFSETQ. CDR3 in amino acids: CASSLGGGVYNEQFF. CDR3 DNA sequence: TGCGCCAGCAGCTTGGGCGGGGGGGTGTACAATGAGCAGTTCTTC.

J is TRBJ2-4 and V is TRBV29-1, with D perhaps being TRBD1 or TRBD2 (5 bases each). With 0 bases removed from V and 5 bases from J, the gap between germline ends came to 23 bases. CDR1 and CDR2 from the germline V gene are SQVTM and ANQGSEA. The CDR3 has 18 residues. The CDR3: CSVEDQIVPGRGENIQYF. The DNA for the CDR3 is TGCAGCGTTGAAGATCAAATAGTACCGGGACGTGGGGAAAACATTCAGTACTTC.

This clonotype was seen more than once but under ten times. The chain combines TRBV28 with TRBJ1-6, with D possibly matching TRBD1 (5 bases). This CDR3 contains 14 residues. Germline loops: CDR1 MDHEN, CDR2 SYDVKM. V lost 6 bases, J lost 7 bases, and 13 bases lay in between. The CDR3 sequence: CASRREGLNSPLHF. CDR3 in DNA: TGTGCCAGCAGAAGGGAGGGGCTAAATTCACCCCTCCACTTT.

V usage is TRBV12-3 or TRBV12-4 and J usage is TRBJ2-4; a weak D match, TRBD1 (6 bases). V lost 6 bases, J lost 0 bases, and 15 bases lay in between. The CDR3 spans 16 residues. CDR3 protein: CASSPDRSEAKNIQYF. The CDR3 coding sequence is TGTGCCAGCAGCCCAGACAGGAGCGAAGCCAAAAACATTCAGTACTTC.

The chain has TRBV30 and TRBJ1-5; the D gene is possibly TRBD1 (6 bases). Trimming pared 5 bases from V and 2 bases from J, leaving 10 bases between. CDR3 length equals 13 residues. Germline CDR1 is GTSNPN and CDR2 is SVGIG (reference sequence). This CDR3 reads CAWAGEGNQPQHF. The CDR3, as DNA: TGTGCCTGGGCAGGGGAAGGCAATCAGCCCCAGCATTTT.

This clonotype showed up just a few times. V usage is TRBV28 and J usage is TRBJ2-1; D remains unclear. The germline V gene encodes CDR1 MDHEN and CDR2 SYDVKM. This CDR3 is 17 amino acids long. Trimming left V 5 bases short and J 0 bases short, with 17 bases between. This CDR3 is CASSPQGRGYSYNEQFF. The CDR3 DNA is TGTGCCAGCAGTCCACAAGGCCGAGGATACTCCTACAATGAGCAGTTCTTC.

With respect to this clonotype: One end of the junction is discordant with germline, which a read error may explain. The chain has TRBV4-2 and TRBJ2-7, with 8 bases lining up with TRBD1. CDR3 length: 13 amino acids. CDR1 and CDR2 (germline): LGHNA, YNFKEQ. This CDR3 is CACSQSTGGEQYF. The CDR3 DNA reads TGTGCCTGCAGCCAATCCACAGGGGGCGAGCAGTACTTC.

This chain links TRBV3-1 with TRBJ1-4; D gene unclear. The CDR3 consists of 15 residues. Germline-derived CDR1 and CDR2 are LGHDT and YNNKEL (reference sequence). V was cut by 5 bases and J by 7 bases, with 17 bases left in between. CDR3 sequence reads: CASSSGDSRGEKLFF. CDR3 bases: TGTGCCAGCAGCTCCGGAGACTCTCGGGGTGAAAAACTGTTTTTT. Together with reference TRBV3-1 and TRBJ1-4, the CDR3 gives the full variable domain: DTAVSQTPKYLVTQMGNDKSIKCEQNLGHDTMYWYKQDSKKFLKIMFSYNNKELIINETVPNRFSPKSPDKAHLNLHINSLELGDSAVYFCASSSGDSRGEKLFFGSGTQLSVL.

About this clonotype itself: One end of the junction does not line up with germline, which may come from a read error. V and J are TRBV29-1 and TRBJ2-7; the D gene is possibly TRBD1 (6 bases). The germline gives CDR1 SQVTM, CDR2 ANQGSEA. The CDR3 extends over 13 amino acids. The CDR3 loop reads CSVVGTLSYERYF. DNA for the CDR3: TGCAGCGTGGTCGGGACACTCTCCTACGAGCGGTACTTC.